This TCR beta chain was sequenced in a study of T cell responses to AZD1222 COVID-19 vaccine. The study's findings and limits: Rises in breadth and depth of Spike-specific TCRs came after two AZD1222 doses. Dominant at 160-218 and 743-854, vaccine-associated CD4 TCRs also spanned spike.

As regards this clone: Antigen specificity is unknown.

V lost 5 bases and J 5 bases, leaving 9 bases between the germline ends. The CDR3 totals 11 residues. Germline loops: CDR1 SQVTM, CDR2 ANQGSEA. TCRdb's copy holds only in-frame clones and misses some; the assay was immunoSEQ multiplex PCR. The repertoire holds fewer than 200,000 clones, with roughly 94% as singletons. The chain recombines TRBV29-1 with TRBJ1-2; D is ambiguous. The receptor was derived from an adult who received the AZD1222 COVID-19 vaccine. Sequenced here: peripheral blood, sampled 28 days after the second AZD1222 dose. CDR3 loop: CSVTDTYGYTF. The CDR3, as DNA: TGCAGCGTTACGGATACTTATGGCTACACCTTC.